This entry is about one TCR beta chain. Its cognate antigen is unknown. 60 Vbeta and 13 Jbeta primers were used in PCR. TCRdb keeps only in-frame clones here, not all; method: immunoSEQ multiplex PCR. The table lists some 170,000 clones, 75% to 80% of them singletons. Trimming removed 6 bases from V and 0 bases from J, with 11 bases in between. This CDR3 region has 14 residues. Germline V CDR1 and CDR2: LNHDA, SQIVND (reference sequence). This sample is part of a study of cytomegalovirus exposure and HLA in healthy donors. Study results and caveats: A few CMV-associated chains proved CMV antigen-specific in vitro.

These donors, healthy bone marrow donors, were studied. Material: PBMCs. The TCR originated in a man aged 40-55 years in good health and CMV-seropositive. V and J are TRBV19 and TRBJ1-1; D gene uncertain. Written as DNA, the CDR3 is TGTGCCAGTAGCCTAAGGAGGGTGAACACTGAAGCTTTCTTT. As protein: CASSLRRVNTEAFF.